The 22 T cell receptor beta chains below come from one sample, sequenced in a study of T cell changes during pregnancy in multiple sclerosis. Clones were sequenced by immunoSEQ multiplex PCR, and TCRdb holds only the in-frame ones, with some missing. Of around 70,000 clones listed, 91% are singletons. The sequencing used peripheral blood, collected in the second trimester of pregnancy. The receptors here all came from a female donor with multiple sclerosis, enrolled in a pregnancy study.

The chain combines TRBV12-5 with TRBJ2-5, with 7 positions matching TRBD1. V lost 7 bases, J lost 6 bases, and 5 bases stayed unmatched. The CDR3 contains 12 residues. Germline assignment: CDR1 LGHNT and CDR2 FRNRAP. CDR3 nucleotide sequence: TGTGCTAGTGCCACAGGGGTTCAGACCCAGTACTTC. This gives the protein CASATGVQTQYF.

The chain combines TRBV6-1 with TRBJ2-7; the D gene is possibly TRBD2 (5 bases). Germline V gives CDR1 MNHNS, CDR2 SASEGT. V dropped 2 bases and J dropped 6 bases, with 17 bases sitting between them. This CDR3 comprises 15 residues. In DNA form, the CDR3 reads TGTGCCAGCAGTGAACGTTCCGGGGATTATAGCGAGCAGTACTTC. This sequence encodes CASSERSGDYSEQYF.

The CDR3 loop is CASSYGEGNQPQHF. For the CDR3, the DNA is TGTGCCAGCAGTTATGGGGAGGGCAATCAGCCCCAGCATTTT. This sequence joins TRBV6-6 and TRBJ1-5; the D is unclear. Trimming took off 3 bases at V and 2 bases at J, with 8 bases between the two ends. The CDR3 has 14 residues. Germline CDR1 reads MNHNY; CDR2 reads SVGAGI (reference sequence).

This chain joins TRBV14 and TRBJ1-6; no clear D gene. The length of the CDR3 is 14 residues. V lost 1 base, J lost 7 bases, and 8 bases lay in between. Germline CDR1 and CDR2: SGHDN and FVKESK. CDR3 in DNA: TGTGCCAGCAGCCAAGTAGCCGCGAATTCACCCCTCCACTTT. This gives the protein CASSQVAANSPLHF. The full variable domain, rest sourced from reference TRBV14 and TRBJ1-6, is EAGVTQFPSHSVIEKGQTVTLRCDPISGHDNLYWYRRVMGKEIKFLLHFVKESKQDESGMPNNRFLAERTGGTYSTLKVQPAELEDSGVYFCASSQVAANSPLHFGNGTRLTVT.

In the case of this clone: At one boundary the junction diverges from the germline segment, which might be a read error. This chain uses TRBV7-7 with TRBJ1-6; D unresolved. The CDR3 is made up of 14 amino acids. CDR1 SSHAT and CDR2 FNYEAQ come from the germline V gene (reference sequence). The CDR3 nucleotides are TGTGCTAGCAGCTTAACACCCCGGAGTTCACCCCTCCACTTT. Protein: CASSLTPRSSPLHF.

The chain joins TRBV30 to TRBJ2-2; 7 nucleotides agree with TRBD2. The J segment lost 7 bases and the V segment lost 1 base, leaving 3 bases of the junction unmatched. Per germline, CDR1 GTSNPN and CDR2 SVGIG (reference sequence). This CDR3 is 13 amino acids long. The CDR3 DNA reads as TGTGCCTGGAGTGGACTAGCAGGCGGGGAGCTGTTTTTT. It encodes CAWSGLAGGELFF.

The CDR3 loop reads CATRVTSSYNSPLHF. The DNA for the CDR3 is TGTGCCACGCGGGTGACAAGCTCCTATAATTCACCCCTCCACTTT. The rearrangement links TRBV7-2 to TRBJ1-6; D ambiguous. Germline CDR1 and CDR2: SGHTA and FQGNSA. CDR3 length: 15 amino acids. V lost 10 bases to trimming and J lost 0 bases, with 13 bases between them.

V is TRBV19 and J is TRBJ1-2; maybe TRBD1 (6 bases). Germline-derived CDR1 and CDR2 are LNHDA and SQIVND (reference sequence). CDR3 size: 15 residues. V lost 6 bases to trimming and J lost 0 bases, with 14 bases between them. CDR3 protein: CASRTRDITNYGYTF. The CDR3 DNA sequence: TGTGCCAGTAGAACCCGGGACATTACTAACTATGGCTACACCTTC. The full variable domain, rest sourced from reference TRBV19 and TRBJ1-2, is DGGITQSPKYLFRKEGQNVTLSCEQNLNHDAMYWYRQDPGQGLRLIYYSQIVNDFQKGDIAEGYSVSREKKESFPLTVTSAQKNPTAFYLCASRTRDITNYGYTFGSGTRLTVV.

The rearrangement uses TRBV5-4 and TRBJ1-1; a possible D gene is TRBD1 (5 bases). V lost 5 bases, J lost 1 base, and 9 bases lay in between. CDR1 SGHNT and CDR2 YYREEE come from the germline V gene (reference sequence). The length of the CDR3 is 13 residues. The CDR3 DNA is TGTGCCAGCAGGACGGGGGGGAACACTGAAGCTTTCTTT. Its protein product is CASRTGGNTEAFF. Combining the CDR3 with reference TRBV5-4 and TRBJ1-1 gives the whole variable domain ETGVTQSPTHLIKTRGQQVTLRCSSQSGHNTVSWYQQALGQGPQFIFQYYREEENGRGNFPPRFSGLQFPNYSSELNVNALELDDSALYLCASRTGGNTEAFFGQGTRLTVV.

The V call is TRBV10-3, the J call TRBJ1-2; the match to TRBD1 covers 8 bases. The CDR3 extends over 13 amino acids. CDR1 and CDR2 from the germline V gene are ENHRY and SYGVKD. V lost 6 bases, J lost 2 bases, and 2 bases stayed unmatched. In DNA, the CDR3 is TGTGCCATCAGAACAGGGGGGAACTATGGCTACACCTTC. This sequence encodes CAIRTGGNYGYTF.

The V gene is TRBV7-2, the J gene TRBJ2-7; TRBD1 matches 8 bases. Germline values: CDR1 SGHTA, CDR2 FQGNSA. CDR3 length: 14 residues. The V and J ends lost 3 bases and 4 bases, in that order; junction bases with no gene match: 5. The CDR3 here is CASSFDRGAYEQYF. In nucleotides, the CDR3 is TGTGCCAGCAGCTTCGACAGGGGCGCTTACGAGCAGTACTTC.

This rearrangement joins TRBV5-1 to TRBJ2-3, with a possible D match to TRBD2 (5 bases). In germline, CDR1 is SGHRS, CDR2 YFSETQ. This CDR3 is built from 14 residues. Deletions cut 0 bases from V and 6 bases from J, with 11 bases between. The CDR3 reads CASSLGAGNDTQYF. Written as DNA, the CDR3 is TGCGCCAGCAGCTTGGGGGCGGGTAACGATACGCAGTATTTT.

The V call is TRBV7-3, the J call TRBJ2-6; D is unresolved. Germline V gene sequence: CDR1 SGHTA, CDR2 FQGTGA. The CDR3 has 14 amino acids. With 1 base removed from V and 4 bases from J, the gap between germline ends came to 5 bases. The CDR3 sequence is CASSLRPGANVLTF. The CDR3 DNA follows: TGTGCCAGCAGCTTAAGGCCCGGGGCCAACGTCCTGACTTTC.

The chain has TRBV7-2 and TRBJ2-3; the match to TRBD2 covers 10 bases. The CDR3 runs 18 residues. Trimming cost V 5 bases and J 5 bases; bases outside gene matches: 16. Germline CDR1 and CDR2: SGHTA and FQGNSA. Written as DNA, the CDR3 is TGTGCCAGCAGCGTGCGGTTCGAGCGGGGGGGCCGGGTAGATACGCAGTATTTT. This encodes CASSVRFERGGRVDTQYF.

The chain carries TRBV10-3 and TRBJ1-1, with TRBD1 as a possible D gene (6 bases). The CDR3 totals 15 residues. Germline lookup yields CDR1 ENHRY and CDR2 SYGVKD. The V and J ends lost 0 bases and 5 bases respectively, with 13 bases between them. In nucleotides, the CDR3 is TGTGCCATCAGTGAGTCGGTCAGGGGAGGGACTGAAGCTTTCTTT. This sequence encodes CAISESVRGGTEAFF.

The V and J genes are TRBV7-9 and TRBJ1-4; a possible D gene is TRBD1 (6 bases). Germline V gene lookup returns CDR1 SEHNR and CDR2 FQNEAQ (reference sequence). The CDR3 sequence is 14 residues long. V shed 5 bases and J shed 8 bases, with 15 bases lying between them. In DNA, the CDR3 is TGTGCCAGCAGCCTATACAGGGAAAACGAAAAACTGTTTTTT. It yields the protein CASSLYRENEKLFF.

The chain links TRBV2 to TRBJ1-4, with D possibly TRBD1 on 6 matching bases. Germline V gives CDR1 SNHLY, CDR2 FYNNEI. The CDR3 has 13 residues. V lost 7 bases, J lost 7 bases, and 13 bases lay in between. This chain's CDR3 is CASKSGTPEKLFF. In nucleotides, the CDR3 is TGTGCCAGCAAATCCGGGACACCTGAAAAACTGTTTTTT. Full variable domain (rest looked up from reference TRBV2 and TRBJ1-4): EPEVTQTPSHQVTQMGQEVILRCVPISNHLYFYWYRQILGQKVEFLVSFYNNEISEKSEIFDDQFSVERPDGSNFTLKIRSTKLEDSAMYFCASKSGTPEKLFFGSGTQLSVL.

This clone was detected only once. The chain couples TRBV16 to TRBJ2-1; a weak D match, TRBD1 (6 bases). The CDR3 contains 14 residues. Germline-derived CDR1 and CDR2 are KGHSY and FQNENV. The germline V and J ends were trimmed by 0 bases and 8 bases, with 11 bases remaining between them. The CDR3 region is CASSQSAGVDEQFF. The CDR3 DNA reads as TGTGCCAGCAGCCAATCCGCAGGGGTAGATGAGCAGTTCTTC. Drawing the rest from reference TRBV16 and TRBJ2-1, the complete variable domain is GEEVAQTPKHLVRGEGQKAKLYCAPIKGHSYVFWYQQVLKNEFKFLISFQNENVFDETGMPKERFSAKCLPNSPCSLEIQATKLEDSAVYFCASSQSAGVDEQFFGPGTRLTVL.

CDR3 protein: CASSPQDLPYGYTF. The DNA of the CDR3 is TGTGCCAGCTCACCTCAGGATCTGCCCTATGGCTACACCTTC. The chain is built from TRBV18 and TRBJ1-2; no definite D call. Trimming removed 3 bases at V and 4 bases at J, with 12 bases between. The CDR3 is 14 residues long. Germline CDR1 reads KGHSH; CDR2 reads LQKENI.

V usage is TRBV7-9 and J usage is TRBJ1-1, with TRBD1 matching over 7 bases. The CDR3 is 14 residues long. Per the germline V gene, CDR1 is SEHNR and CDR2 is FQNEAQ (reference sequence). The trim removed 5 bases at V and 2 bases at J, leaving 5 bases unmatched. CDR3 in amino acids: CASSRQGINTEAFF. CDR3 coding DNA: TGTGCCAGCAGCCGACAGGGTATTAACACTGAAGCTTTCTTT.

This sequence joins TRBV4-1 and TRBJ2-3; weak D call: TRBD2 (6 bases). Trimming took 0 bases from V and 2 from J, leaving 12 bases between them. The CDR3 totals 16 residues. Germline CDR1 and CDR2: MGHRA and YSYEKL. The CDR3 DNA is TGCGCCAGCAGCCAAGAACTAGCATGGACCACAGATACGCAGTATTTT. Amino acids: CASSQELAWTTDTQYF.

This chain connects TRBV7-9 to TRBJ2-5, with 9 bases fitting TRBD1. Germline CDR1 SEHNR, CDR2 FQNEAQ (reference sequence). V shed 5 bases, J shed 4 bases, and the junction held 11 bases outside the gene matches. This CDR3 contains 16 residues. CDR3 in DNA: TGTGCCAGCAGCCACGTCCCGGGACAGGGATTAGAGACCCAGTACTTC. Translating gives CASSHVPGQGLETQYF.